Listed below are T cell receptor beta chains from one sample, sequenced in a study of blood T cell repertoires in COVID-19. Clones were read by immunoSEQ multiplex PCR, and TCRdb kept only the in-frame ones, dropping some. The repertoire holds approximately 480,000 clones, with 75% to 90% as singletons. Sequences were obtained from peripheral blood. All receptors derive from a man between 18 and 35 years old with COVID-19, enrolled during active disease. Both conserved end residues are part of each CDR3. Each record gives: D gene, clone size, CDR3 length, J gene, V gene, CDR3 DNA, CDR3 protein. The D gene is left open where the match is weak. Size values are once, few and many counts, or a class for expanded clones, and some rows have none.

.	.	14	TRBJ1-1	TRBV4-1	TGCGCCAGCAGCCAAGCCCAGGGGAACACTGAAGCTTTCTTT	CASSQAQGNTEAFF
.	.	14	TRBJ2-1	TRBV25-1	TGTGCCAGCAGTGTGGGAGCCTCCTACAATGAGCAGTTCTTC	CASSVGASYNEQFF
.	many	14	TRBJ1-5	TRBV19	TGTGCCAGGCAAACTTATTATAGCAATCAGCCCCAGCATTTT	CARQTYYSNQPQHF
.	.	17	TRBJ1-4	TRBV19	TGTGCCAGTAGTACCGCTACAGGGAGCGGGGCTAATGAAAAACTGTTTTTT	CASSTATGSGANEKLFF
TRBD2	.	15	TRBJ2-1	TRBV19	TGTGCCAGTAGTATAGTGGCGGGGGAAAGCAATGAGCAGTTCTTC	CASSIVAGESNEQFF
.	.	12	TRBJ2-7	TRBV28	TGTGCCAGCAGATTAAGAGCCTACGAGCAGTACTTC	CASRLRAYEQYF
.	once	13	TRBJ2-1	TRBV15	TGTGCCACCAGCGTAGGAGGGGCCAATGAGCAGTTCTTC	CATSVGGANEQFF
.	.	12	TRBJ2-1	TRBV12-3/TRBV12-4	TGTGCCAGCAGTTTCCGTCCGAGTGAGCAGTTCTTC	CASSFRPSEQFF
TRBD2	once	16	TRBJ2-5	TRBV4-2	TGTGCCAGCAGCCACGGGACTAGCGGGTTTCAAGAGACCCAGTACTTC	CASSHGTSGFQETQYF
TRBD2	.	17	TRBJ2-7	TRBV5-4	TGTGCCAGCAGCTTAATGAGGACTAGCGGGAAGGCCTACGAGCAGTACTTC	CASSLMRTSGKAYEQYF
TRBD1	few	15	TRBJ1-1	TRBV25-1	TGTGCCAGCAGTTTAAGGACAGGGATGAACACTGAAGCTTTCTTT	CASSLRTGMNTEAFF
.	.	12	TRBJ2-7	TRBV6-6	TGTGCCAGCAGTTACAGGGGCCGCGAGCAGTACTTC	CASSYRGREQYF
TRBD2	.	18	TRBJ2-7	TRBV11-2	TGTGCCAGCAGCCCGCTGACTAGCGGGGCGACTATTTCCTACGAGCAGTACTTC	CASSPLTSGATISYEQYF
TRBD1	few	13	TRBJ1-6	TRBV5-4	TGTGCCAGCCGACAGGGGACTAATTCACCCCTCCACTTT	CASRQGTNSPLHF
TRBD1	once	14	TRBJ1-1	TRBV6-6	TGTGCCAGCAGTTACTCGCACAGGGGCCCTGAAGCTTTCTTT	CASSYSHRGPEAFF
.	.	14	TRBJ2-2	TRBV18	TGTGCCAGCTCTCCCACAGGGTCGTCCGGGGAGCTGTTTTTT	CASSPTGSSGELFF
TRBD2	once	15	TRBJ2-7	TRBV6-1	TGTGCCAGCAGTGATCTAGCGGGAGCGGCCTACGAGCAGTACTTC	CASSDLAGAAYEQYF
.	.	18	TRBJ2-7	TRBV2	TGTGCCAGCAGTGAAGCGCGAGGGGACTTCTACCTCTCCTACGAGCAGTACTTC	CASSEARGDFYLSYEQYF
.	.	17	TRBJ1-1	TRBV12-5	TGTGCTAGTGGTTTGGAACAGGGTAGGATTGTTGTCACTGAAGCTTTCTTT	CASGLEQGRIVVTEAFF
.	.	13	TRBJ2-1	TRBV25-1	TGTGCCAGCATGGAGGACGGCCTCAATGAGCAGTTCTTC	CASMEDGLNEQFF
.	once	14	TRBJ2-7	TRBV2	TGTGCCAGCAGACAATCGCCTTTCTCCTACGAGCAGTACTTC	CASRQSPFSYEQYF
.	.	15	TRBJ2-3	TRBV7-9	TGTGCCAGCAGCTTGCACGGGGTTAGCACAGATACGCAGTATTTT	CASSLHGVSTDTQYF
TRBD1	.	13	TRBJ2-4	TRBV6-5	TGTGCCAGTCACTCGACAGGGCAAAACATTCAGTACTTC	CASHSTGQNIQYF
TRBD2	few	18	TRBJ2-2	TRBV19	TGTGCCAGTAGTATACTAGCGGGAGGGATAACGAACACCGGGGAGCTGTTTTTT	CASSILAGGITNTGELFF
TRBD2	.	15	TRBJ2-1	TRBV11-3	TGTGCCAGCAGGCTAGCGGGAGGGCCTGTGGATGAGCAGTTCTTC	CASRLAGGPVDEQFF
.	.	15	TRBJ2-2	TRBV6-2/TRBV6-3	TGTGCCAGCAGTTATTTAAGCCAGGGATCCGGGGAGCTGTTTTTT	CASSYLSQGSGELFF
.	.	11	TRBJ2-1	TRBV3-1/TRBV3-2	TGTGCCAGCAGCCTACTAAATGAGCAGTTCTTC	CASSLLNEQFF
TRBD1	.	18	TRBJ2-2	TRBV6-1	TGTGCCAGCAGTGTTACTCCCGGGACAGGGGGGAACACCGGGGAGCTGTTTTTT	CASSVTPGTGGNTGELFF
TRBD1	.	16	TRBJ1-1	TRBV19	TGTGCCAGTAGTGTGGACAGGGCGCCGGAGAACACTGAAGCTTTCTTT	CASSVDRAPENTEAFF
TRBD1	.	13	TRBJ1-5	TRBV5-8	TGTGCCAGCAGCGGGACAGGGGTACAGCCCCAGCATTTT	CASSGTGVQPQHF
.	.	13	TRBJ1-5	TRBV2	TGTGCCAGCAGTGGACAGAGCAATCAGCCCCAGCATTTT	CASSGQSNQPQHF
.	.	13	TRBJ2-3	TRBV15	TGTGCCACCAGCAGAGATCCGTCAGATACGCAGTATTTT	CATSRDPSDTQYF
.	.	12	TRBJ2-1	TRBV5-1	TGCGCCAGCAGCTTGGTATCGGGGGAGCAGTTCTTC	CASSLVSGEQFF
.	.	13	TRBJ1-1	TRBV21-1	TGTGCCAGCAGCCCATCGACAGGGAATGAAGCTTTCTTT	CASSPSTGNEAFF
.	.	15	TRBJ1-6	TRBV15	TGTGCCACCAGCAGTAAACAGGACTATAATTCACCCCTCCACTTT	CATSSKQDYNSPLHF
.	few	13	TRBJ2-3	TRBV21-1	TGTGCCAGCAGCATGACAGAGACAGATACGCAGTATTTT	CASSMTETDTQYF
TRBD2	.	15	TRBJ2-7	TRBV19	TGTGCCACTAGCGGGAGGCGGGCAAGCTCCTACGAGCAGTACTTC	CATSGRRASSYEQYF
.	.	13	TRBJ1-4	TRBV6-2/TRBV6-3	TGTGCCAGCAGTCGACAGAGTAATGAAAAACTGTTTTTT	CASSRQSNEKLFF
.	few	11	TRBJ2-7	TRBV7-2	TGTGCCAGCAGTCTCTACTACGAGCAGTACTTC	CASSLYYEQYF
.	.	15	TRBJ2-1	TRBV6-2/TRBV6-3	TGTGCCAGCAGCCAGGGACTTACAACTAACAATGAGCAGTTCTTC	CASSQGLTTNNEQFF